This passage covers 9 T cell receptor beta chains from one sample sequenced in a study of sequential checkpoint blockade in melanoma. Treatment reported: randomized to nivolumab then ipilimumab (arm A) or the reverse (arm B). The method was immunoSEQ multiplex PCR; TCRdb's version includes in-frame clones alone and lacks a portion of them. The sample records 9,000 to 15,000 clones, about 80% being singletons. Sequencing used CD8+ T cells sorted from blood (inferred from file names), obtained from a patient given nivolumab and ipilimumab in sequence. The receptors originated from a human donor with melanoma.

The rearrangement links TRBV4-2 to TRBJ1-2; no firm D call. CDR1 and CDR2 (germline): LGHNA, YNFKEQ. This CDR3 has 15 residues. The ends were cut back, 4 bases at V and 7 bases at J, with 19 bases in the middle. The CDR3 region is CASSRIAGTVVGYTF. The CDR3 DNA sequence: TGTGCCAGCAGCCGGATCGCTGGCACAGTCGTTGGCTACACCTTC.

This clone was seen only a few times. The rearrangement uses TRBV9 and TRBJ2-5; D may be TRBD1 (5 bases). The V and J ends lost 0 bases and 4 bases respectively, with 10 bases between them. The CDR3 consists of 14 residues. Germline lookup yields CDR1 SGDLS and CDR2 YYNGEE. The CDR3 reads CASSVAYQGETQYF. Here the CDR3 DNA reads TGTGCCAGCAGCGTAGCCTATCAGGGAGAGACCCAGTACTTC.

Here the CDR3 DNA reads TGCGCCAGCAGCTGGGCAAATGAGCAGTTCTTC. Translated: CASSWANEQFF. The rearrangement joins TRBV5-1 to TRBJ2-1; unclear D gene. The CDR3 spans 11 residues. CDR1 is SGHRS and CDR2 is YFSETQ in the germline V gene. Trimming stripped 3 bases from V and 7 bases from J, with 5 bases between.

This clone was observed a few times. The rearrangement uses TRBV28 and TRBJ1-4; 9 bases align to TRBD1. The CDR3 has 12 residues. Germline V gives CDR1 MDHEN, CDR2 SYDVKM. V lost 3 bases to trimming and J lost 12 bases; unmatched junction nucleotides: 2. For the CDR3, the DNA is TGTGCCAGCAGTTTTGGGACAGGGCAACTGTTTTTT. This translates into CASSFGTGQLFF.

This clone was counted a few times. This sequence joins TRBV5-8 and TRBJ1-5; D remains ambiguous. The CDR3 has 14 amino acids. V was trimmed by 4 bases and J by 7 bases, leaving 15 bases between them. Germline V CDR1 and CDR2: SGHTS, YDEGEE. The CDR3, as DNA: TGTGCCAGCAGCCAAGATGGAGGGTACCAGCCCCAGCATTTT. This encodes CASSQDGGYQPQHF. Full variable domain (missing parts from reference TRBV5-8 and TRBJ1-5): EAGVTQSPTHLIKTRGQQATLRCSPISGHTSVYWYQQALGLGLQFLLWYDEGEERNRGNFPPRFSGRQFPNYSSELNVNALELEDSALYLCASSQDGGYQPQHFGDGTRLSIL.

This chain links TRBV4-3 with TRBJ2-7, with D possibly being TRBD2 (6 bases). CDR3 length equals 14 residues. The germline gives CDR1 LGHNA, CDR2 YSLEER. V was clipped by 2 bases and J by 4 bases, with 12 bases between them. CDR3 bases: TGCGCCAGCAGCCAATGGCGGGGAGCATACGAGCAGTACTTC. It encodes CASSQWRGAYEQYF.

This sequence joins TRBV30 and TRBJ1-5; 8 nucleotides align to TRBD1. The CDR3 covers 15 residues. The V gene end was trimmed by 1 base and the J gene end by 4 bases; junction bases not matched to a gene: 6. Germline assignment: CDR1 GTSNPN and CDR2 SVGIG (reference sequence). The CDR3 spells CAWSATGGNNQPQHF. In DNA form, the CDR3 reads TGTGCCTGGAGTGCCACAGGGGGAAATAATCAGCCCCAGCATTTT.

The CDR3 region has the DNA TGTGCCAGCAGCGTAGCTACGGGCACTGAAGCTTTCTTT. Protein sequence: CASSVATGTEAFF. The V call is TRBV9, the J call TRBJ1-1; D uncertain. The CDR3 has 13 amino acids. Germline loops: CDR1 SGDLS, CDR2 YYNGEE. Trimming took off 0 bases at V and 4 bases at J, with 7 bases between the two ends.

In its sample, this clone was seen once. The rearrangement links TRBV27 to TRBJ2-1, with 8 bases identical to TRBD2. V dropped 6 bases and J dropped 9; count of bases not matched to a gene: 10. The CDR3 has 14 residues. Germline assignment: CDR1 MNHEY and CDR2 SMNVEV (reference sequence). CDR3 region: CASRDSGGRSEQFF. For the CDR3, the DNA is TGTGCCAGCAGGGATTCGGGGGGGCGTAGTGAGCAGTTCTTC.